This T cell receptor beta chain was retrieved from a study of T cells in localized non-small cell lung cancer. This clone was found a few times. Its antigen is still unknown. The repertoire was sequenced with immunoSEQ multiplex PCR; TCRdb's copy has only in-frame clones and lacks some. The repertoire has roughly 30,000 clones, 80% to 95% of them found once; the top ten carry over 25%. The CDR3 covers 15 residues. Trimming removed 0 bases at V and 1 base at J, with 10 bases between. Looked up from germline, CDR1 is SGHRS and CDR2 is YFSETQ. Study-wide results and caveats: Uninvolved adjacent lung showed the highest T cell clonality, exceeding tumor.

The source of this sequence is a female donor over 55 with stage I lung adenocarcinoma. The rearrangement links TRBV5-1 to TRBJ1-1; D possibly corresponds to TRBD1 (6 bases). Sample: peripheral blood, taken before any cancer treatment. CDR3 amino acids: CASSLAGGWNTEAFF. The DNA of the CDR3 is TGCGCCAGCAGCTTGGCGGGGGGCTGGAACACTGAAGCTTTCTTT.